This TCR beta chain was profiled in a study of cytomegalovirus exposure and HLA in healthy donors. Overall study findings and caveats: What TCR beta sequences reportedly achieved was accurate prediction of HLA-A and HLA-B alleles in most subjects. Presence/absence analysis assumed near-uniform sequencing depth across donors. For most TCR beta V segments, an earlier analysis put the productive rate at about 90% or about 30% of the time.

For this donor, CMV serostatus was not recorded. Looked up from germline, CDR1 is MNHNS and CDR2 is SASEGT. This CDR3 has 14 amino acids. V trimming: 2 bases; J trimming: 3 bases; junction bases outside the gene matches: 2. On this clone: Its antigen is not identified.

Primers included in the PCR were 60 Vbeta and 13 Jbeta primers. TCRdb's copy holds only in-frame clones and misses some; the assay was immunoSEQ multiplex PCR. The sample lists about 68,000 clones, roughly four fifths occurring once. Sequencing input: PBMCs. This clonotype was obtained from a human donor in good health. V and J are TRBV6-1 and TRBJ2-7; 9 bases map to TRBD1. CDR3 DNA sequence: TGTGCCAGCAGTGAAACAGGGGGCGACTACGAGCAGTACTTC. As protein: CASSETGGDYEQYF.